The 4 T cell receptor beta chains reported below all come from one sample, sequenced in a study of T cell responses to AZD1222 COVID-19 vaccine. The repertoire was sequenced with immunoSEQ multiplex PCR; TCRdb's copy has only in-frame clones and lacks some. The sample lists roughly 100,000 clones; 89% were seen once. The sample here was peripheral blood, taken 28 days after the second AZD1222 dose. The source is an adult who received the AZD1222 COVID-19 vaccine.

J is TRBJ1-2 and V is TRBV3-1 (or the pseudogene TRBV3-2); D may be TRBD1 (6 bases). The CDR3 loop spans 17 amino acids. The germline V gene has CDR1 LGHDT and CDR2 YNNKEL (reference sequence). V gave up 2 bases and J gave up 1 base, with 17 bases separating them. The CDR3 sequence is CASSQNLGGGHNYGYTF. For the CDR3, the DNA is TGTGCCAGCAGCCAAAACCTCGGGGGGGGACATAACTATGGCTACACCTTC.

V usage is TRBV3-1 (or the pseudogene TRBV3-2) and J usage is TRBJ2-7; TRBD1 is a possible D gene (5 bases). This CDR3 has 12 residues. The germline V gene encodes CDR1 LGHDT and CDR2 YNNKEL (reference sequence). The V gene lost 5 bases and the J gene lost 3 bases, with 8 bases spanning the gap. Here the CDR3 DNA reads TGTGCCAGCAGCGGAGACAGCTACGAGCAGTACTTC. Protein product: CASSGDSYEQYF.

CDR3 sequence reads: CASSQEVANSYNEQFF. The CDR3 DNA sequence: TGTGCCAGCAGCCAAGAGGTAGCCAACTCCTACAATGAGCAGTTCTTC. The chain links TRBV4-2 to TRBJ2-1; D remains unclear. The CDR3 loop spans 16 amino acids. V dropped 0 bases and J dropped 0 bases, with 9 bases sitting between them. CDR1 and CDR2 from the germline V gene are LGHNA and YNFKEQ.

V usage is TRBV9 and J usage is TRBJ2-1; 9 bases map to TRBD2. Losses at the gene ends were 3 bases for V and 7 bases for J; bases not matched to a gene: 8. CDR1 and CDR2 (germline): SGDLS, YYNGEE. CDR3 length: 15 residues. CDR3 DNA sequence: TGTGCCAGCAGCGCCATAGCGGGAGCAGCAAATGAGCAGTTCTTC. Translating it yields CASSAIAGAANEQFF.